The 8 T cell receptor beta chains listed next were all sequenced from one sample in a study of blood T cell repertoires in COVID-19. TCRdb's table, derived via immunoSEQ multiplex PCR, lists solely in-frame clones and lacks some. The sample has about 270,000 clones, 88% seen once. Sequenced: PBMCs or T cells enriched from blood (not recorded which). These receptors all come from a woman in her fifties or sixties in a cohort exposed to, infected with or recovered from COVID-19 (not recorded which).

Here the CDR3 reads CASRASGGLSYNEQFF. DNA of the CDR3: TGTGCCAGCAGAGCCAGCGGGGGCCTTTCCTACAATGAGCAGTTCTTC. The chain employs TRBV6-6 and TRBJ2-1, with TRBD2 matching 8 bases. Germline V gene sequence: CDR1 MNHNY, CDR2 SVGAGI (reference sequence). This CDR3 contains 16 residues. Trimming at V came to 6 bases and at J to 1 base, leaving 8 bases not matched to a gene.

The chain's CDR3 is CASRGQGGDSLSGNTIYF. The CDR3 region has the DNA TGTGCCAGCAGAGGACAGGGGGGCGACAGTCTCTCTGGAAACACCATATATTTT. V gene TRBV2 combines with J gene TRBJ1-3, with TRBD1 identical over 10 bases. Per germline, CDR1 SNHLY and CDR2 FYNNEI. This CDR3 contains 18 residues. Trimming removed 6 bases from V and 0 bases from J; junction bases left unmatched: 11. Full variable domain (remainder filled in from reference TRBV2 and TRBJ1-3): EPEVTQTPSHQVTQMGQEVILRCVPISNHLYFYWYRQILGQKVEFLVSFYNNEISEKSEIFDDQFSVERPDGSNFTLKIRSTKLEDSAMYFCASRGQGGDSLSGNTIYFGEGSWLTVV.

This clone was seen once. The CDR3 here is CASGTSGADTQYF. CDR3 nucleotides: TGTGCTAGTGGCACATCAGGGGCAGATACGCAGTATTTT. The chain uses TRBV12-5 and TRBJ2-3; TRBD1 might be the D (6 bases). Trimming removed 6 bases from V and 4 bases from J, with 11 bases in between. There are 13 residues in the CDR3. In germline, CDR1 is LGHNT, CDR2 FRNRAP.

This clone appeared a few times. The chain has TRBV28 and TRBJ1-1; D might be TRBD1 (5 bases). This CDR3 spans 14 amino acids. Germline CDR1 reads MDHEN; CDR2 reads SYDVKM. The ends were cut back, 11 bases at V and 0 bases at J, with 16 bases in the middle. The CDR3 reads CASIRGGVNTEAFF. The CDR3 coding sequence is TGTGCCTCAATCCGGGGGGGAGTGAACACTGAAGCTTTCTTT.

The genes are TRBV18 and TRBJ1-5; tentatively, D is TRBD1 (5 bases). V was cut by 2 bases and J by 2 bases, with 13 bases left in between. The germline V gene encodes CDR1 KGHSH and CDR2 LQKENI. The CDR3 totals 16 residues. CDR3 in DNA: TGTGCCAGCTCACCAGCGAGCAGGGCGGGCAATCAGCCCCAGCATTTT. It is translated as CASSPASRAGNQPQHF.

This sequence joins TRBV5-4 and TRBJ1-1; 7 positions agree with TRBD1. The CDR3 covers 15 residues. Germline assignment: CDR1 SGHNT and CDR2 YYREEE (reference sequence). V gave up 4 bases and J gave up 0 bases; unmatched junction bases: 6. The DNA of the CDR3 is TGTGCCAGCAGCACCAGGGACAGATTGAACACTGAAGCTTTCTTT. Amino acid sequence: CASSTRDRLNTEAFF.

The genes are TRBV30 and TRBJ1-5, with a tentative D call TRBD1 (6 bases). The V and J ends lost 0 bases and 7 bases respectively, with 16 bases between them. CDR3 length: 15 residues. CDR1 GTSNPN and CDR2 SVGIG come from the germline V gene (reference sequence). The CDR3 sequence: CAWSVAGGDFQPQHF. CDR3 bases: TGTGCCTGGAGTGTAGCGGGGGGCGATTTCCAGCCCCAGCATTTT.

The chain recombines TRBV6-2 or TRBV6-3 with TRBJ2-7; 9 bases are shared with TRBD2. Trimming took 6 bases from V and 7 from J; bases not matched to a gene: 16. Germline CDR1 and CDR2: MNHEY and SVGEGT. The CDR3 is 16 amino acids. CDR3: CASSSGTSPTQYEQYF. CDR3 in DNA: TGTGCCAGCAGCTCCGGGACTAGCCCCACTCAGTATGAGCAGTACTTC.